This entry is about one T cell receptor (beta chain). Generated by immunoSEQ multiplex PCR, the TCRdb table keeps only in-frame clones and is missing some. In the table there are 95,000 to 110,000 clones, 84% of which are singletons. The data originate from a study of blood T cell repertoires in COVID-19. Across the whole study: The United States, Italy and Spain supplied acute and convalescent COVID-19 samples. T cells, B-cell-depleted T cells, or PBMCs supplied cDNA or gDNA.

Germline CDR1 MNHNS, CDR2 SASEGT. The CDR3 runs 15 residues. V lost 2 bases to trimming and J lost 3 bases, with 10 bases between them. The chain is built from TRBV6-1 and TRBJ2-2; TRBD2 might be the D (6 bases). The receptor was derived from a human donor in a cohort sampled during active or convalescent COVID-19. Sequenced: peripheral blood. The CDR3 here is CASSERGFDTGELFF. CDR3 sequence (DNA): TGTGCCAGCAGTGAACGGGGGTTTGACACCGGGGAGCTGTTTTTT.